This T cell receptor (beta chain) appears in the sequencing data of a study of cytomegalovirus exposure and HLA in healthy donors. Concerning this clone: Its cognate antigen is unknown.

Study outcomes and limitations: Clusters of TCRs from the first cohort tended to co-occur in the 120 or so validation repertoires (as a later analysis found). Testing in vitro showed three CMV-associated chains specific for CMV antigens. Usually a TCR sequence was rare, but some public TCRs were found in many donors. Associated with cytomegalovirus, according to the listing, were 150 to 200 TCR beta chains.

Using immunoSEQ multiplex PCR, the repertoire was profiled, and TCRdb retains in-frame clones only, with some absent. The sample includes roughly 250,000 clones, around 90% of them seen just once. From germline, CDR1 is MNHEY and CDR2 SVGAGI. V lost 6 bases, J lost 3 bases, and 2 bases stayed unmatched. CDR3 size: 13 residues. The sequence was collected from a woman aged 18-29 years in good health and CMV-seronegative. The J gene is TRBJ1-5, the V gene TRBV6-5; TRBD1 matches 7 bases. Sequenced input: PBMCs. The CDR3 is CASRQGNNQPQHF. The CDR3 DNA reads as TGTGCCAGCAGACAGGGGAACAATCAGCCCCAGCATTTT.